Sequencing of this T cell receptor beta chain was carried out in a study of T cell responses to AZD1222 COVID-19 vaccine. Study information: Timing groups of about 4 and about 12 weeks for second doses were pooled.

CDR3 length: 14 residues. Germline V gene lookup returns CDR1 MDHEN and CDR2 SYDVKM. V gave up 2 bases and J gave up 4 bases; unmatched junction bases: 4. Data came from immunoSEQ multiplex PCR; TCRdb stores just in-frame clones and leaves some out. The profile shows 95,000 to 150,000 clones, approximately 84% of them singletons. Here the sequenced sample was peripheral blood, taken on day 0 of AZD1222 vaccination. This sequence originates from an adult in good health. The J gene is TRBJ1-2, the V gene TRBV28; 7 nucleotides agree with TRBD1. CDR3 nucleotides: TGTGCCAGCAGTTTAACCACAGGGGCCTATGGCTACACCTTC. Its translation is CASSLTTGAYGYTF.